The 8 T cell receptor beta chains given below trace back to one sample, sequenced in a study of identical twins. TCRdb re-called the 5' RACE reads with MiXCR, one entry per CDR3 protein. The sample shows over 600,000 distinct CDR3 sequences, around 20% of them seen only once. The same sample was also used in a study of T cells expressing NK-cell markers.

Material for sequencing was PBMCs. The receptors here all came from a woman between 18 and 29 years old in good health.

This clonotype has more than one count but fewer than ten. This sequence joins TRBV4-3 and TRBJ2-3; 8 positions match TRBD2. With V trimmed by 1 base and J by 5 bases, 2 bases remained unmatched. Germline V gene sequence: CDR1 LGHNA, CDR2 YSLEER. CDR3 length: 14 residues. CDR3 coding DNA: TGCGCCAGCAGCCAAGCCCTAGCGGGAGATACGCAGTATTTT. Translating it yields CASSQALAGDTQYF.

CDR3 nucleotide sequence: TGCAGTGCTAGAGATCCTGGAGCGGGAGGGGGTAATGAGCAGTTCTTC. Translating gives CSARDPGAGGGNEQFF. The chain couples TRBV20-1 to TRBJ2-1; 10 positions agree with TRBD2. CDR3 length: 16 amino acids. CDR1 is DFQATT, CDR2 SNEGSKA, per germline (reference sequence). Trimming removed 0 bases from V and 7 bases from J; junction bases left unmatched: 9.

CDR3 sequence: CSVEDRERESTDTQYF. For the CDR3, the DNA is TGCAGCGTTGAAGATCGCGAGCGGGAGAGCACAGATACGCAGTATTTT. V usage is TRBV29-1 and J usage is TRBJ2-3, with 8 bases lining up with TRBD2. Germline CDR1 reads SQVTM; CDR2 reads ANQGSEA. Trimming took 0 bases from V and 0 from J; bases not matched to a gene: 5. The CDR3 sequence is 16 residues long.

This clonotype was counted a few times. The V gene is TRBV5-1, the J gene TRBJ2-2; no clear D gene. Trimming left V 0 bases short and J 11 bases short, with 11 bases between. The CDR3 contains 13 residues. In germline, CDR1 is SGHRS, CDR2 YFSETQ. The CDR3 nucleotides are TGCGCCAGCAGCTTGGCCACATTGGGAGAGCTGTTTTTT. It encodes CASSLATLGELFF.

The V and J genes are TRBV6-1 and TRBJ2-2; 7 bases are shared with TRBD2. Germline CDR1 reads MNHNS; CDR2 reads SASEGT. The trim removed 2 bases at V and 4 bases at J, leaving 7 bases unmatched. The CDR3 extends over 16 amino acids. CDR3 protein: CASSERGGSPTGELFF. For the CDR3, the DNA is TGTGCCAGCAGTGAACGCGGCGGGAGCCCCACCGGGGAGCTGTTTTTT.

This clonotype came up once. The chain employs TRBV7-2 and TRBJ1-1, with 10 positions matching TRBD1. J lost 6 bases, V lost 5 bases, and 6 bases had no gene match. Germline CDR1 and CDR2: SGHTA and FQGNSA. The length of the CDR3 is 14 residues. CDR3 nucleotides: TGTGCCAGCAGCCGGGGACAGGGGTACGCTGAAGCTTTCTTT. This codes for CASSRGQGYAEAFF.

This chain joins TRBV15 and TRBJ1-6; D remains unclear. V lost 0 bases and J 14 bases, leaving 14 bases between the germline ends. The length of the CDR3 is 14 residues. From germline, CDR1 is LNHNV and CDR2 YYDKDF (reference sequence). CDR3 in DNA: TGTGCCACCAGCAGAGACAGGCCCCCAACATCCCTCCACTTT. It yields the protein CATSRDRPPTSLHF.

In its sample, this clonotype was seen a few times. The chain recombines TRBV9 with TRBJ2-2; perhaps TRBD1 as D (6 bases). Germline V CDR1 and CDR2: SGDLS, YYNGEE. CDR3 length equals 13 residues. Trimming took 4 bases from V and 7 from J, leaving 11 bases between them. CDR3: CASSSTGFGELFF. CDR3 in DNA: TGTGCCAGCAGCTCAACAGGGTTCGGGGAGCTGTTTTTT.